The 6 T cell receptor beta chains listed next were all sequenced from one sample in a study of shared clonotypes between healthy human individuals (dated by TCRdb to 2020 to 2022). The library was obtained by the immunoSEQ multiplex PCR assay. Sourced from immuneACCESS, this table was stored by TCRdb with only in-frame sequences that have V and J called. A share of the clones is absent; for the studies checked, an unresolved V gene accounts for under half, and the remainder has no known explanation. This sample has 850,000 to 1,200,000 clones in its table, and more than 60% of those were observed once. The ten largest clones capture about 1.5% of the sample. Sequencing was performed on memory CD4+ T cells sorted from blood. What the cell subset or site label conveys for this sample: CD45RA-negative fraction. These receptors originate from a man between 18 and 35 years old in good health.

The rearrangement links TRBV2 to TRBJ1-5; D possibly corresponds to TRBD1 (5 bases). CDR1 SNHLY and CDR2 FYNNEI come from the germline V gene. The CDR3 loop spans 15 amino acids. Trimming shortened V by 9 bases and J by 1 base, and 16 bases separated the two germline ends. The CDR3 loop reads CASQPEEGSNQPQHF. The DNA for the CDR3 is TGTGCCAGTCAGCCAGAGGAGGGGAGCAATCAGCCCCAGCATTTT.

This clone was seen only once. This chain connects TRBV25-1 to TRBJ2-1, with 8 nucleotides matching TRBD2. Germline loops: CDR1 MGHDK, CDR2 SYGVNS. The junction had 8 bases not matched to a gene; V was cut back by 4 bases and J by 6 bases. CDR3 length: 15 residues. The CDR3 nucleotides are TGTGCCAGCAGTGTACGCGGGACTAGAGTCAATGAGCAGTTCTTC. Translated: CASSVRGTRVNEQFF.

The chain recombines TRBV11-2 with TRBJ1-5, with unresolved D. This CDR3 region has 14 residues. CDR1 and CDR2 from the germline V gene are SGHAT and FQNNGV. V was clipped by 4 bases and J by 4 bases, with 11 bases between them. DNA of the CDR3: TGTGCCAGCAGCTCCGAAGTGGGGAATCAGCCCCAGCATTTT. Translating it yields CASSSEVGNQPQHF.

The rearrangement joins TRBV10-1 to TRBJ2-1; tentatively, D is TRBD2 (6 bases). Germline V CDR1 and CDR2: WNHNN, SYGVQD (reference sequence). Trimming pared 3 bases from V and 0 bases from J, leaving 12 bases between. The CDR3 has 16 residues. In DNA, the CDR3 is TGCGCCAGCAGTGATAGCGGCCCTAGCTCCTACAATGAGCAGTTCTTC. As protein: CASSDSGPSSYNEQFF.

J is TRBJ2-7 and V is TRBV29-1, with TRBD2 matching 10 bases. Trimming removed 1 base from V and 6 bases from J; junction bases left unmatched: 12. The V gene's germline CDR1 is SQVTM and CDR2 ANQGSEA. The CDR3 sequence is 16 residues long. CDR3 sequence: CSVEVFGSGGHVEQYF. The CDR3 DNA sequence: TGCAGCGTTGAAGTCTTTGGTAGCGGGGGGCATGTCGAGCAGTACTTC.

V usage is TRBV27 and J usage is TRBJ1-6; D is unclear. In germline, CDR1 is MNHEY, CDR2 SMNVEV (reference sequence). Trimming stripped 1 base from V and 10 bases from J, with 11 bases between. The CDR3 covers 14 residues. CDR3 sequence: CASSLLEMESPLHF. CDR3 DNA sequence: TGTGCCAGCAGTTTATTGGAGATGGAGTCACCCCTCCACTTT.